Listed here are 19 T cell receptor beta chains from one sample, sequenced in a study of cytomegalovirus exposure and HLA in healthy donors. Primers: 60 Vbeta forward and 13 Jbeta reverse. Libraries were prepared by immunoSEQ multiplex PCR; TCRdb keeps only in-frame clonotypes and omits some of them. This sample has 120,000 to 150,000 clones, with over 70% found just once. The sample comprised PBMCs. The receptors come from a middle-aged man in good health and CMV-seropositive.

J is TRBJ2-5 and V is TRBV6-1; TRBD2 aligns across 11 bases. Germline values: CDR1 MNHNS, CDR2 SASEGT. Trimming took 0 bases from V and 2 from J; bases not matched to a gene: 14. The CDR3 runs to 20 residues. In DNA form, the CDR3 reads TGTGCCAGCAGTGAAGCGCTCACTAGCGGGGGCCAAAACACACAAGAGACCCAGTACTTC. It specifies CASSEALTSGGQNTQETQYF.

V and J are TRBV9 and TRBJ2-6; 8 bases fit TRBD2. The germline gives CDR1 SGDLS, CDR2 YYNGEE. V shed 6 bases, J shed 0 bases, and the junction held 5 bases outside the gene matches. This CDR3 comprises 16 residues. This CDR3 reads CASTGRVTSGANVLTF. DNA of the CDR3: TGTGCCAGCACCGGGAGGGTAACCTCTGGGGCCAACGTCCTGACTTTC.

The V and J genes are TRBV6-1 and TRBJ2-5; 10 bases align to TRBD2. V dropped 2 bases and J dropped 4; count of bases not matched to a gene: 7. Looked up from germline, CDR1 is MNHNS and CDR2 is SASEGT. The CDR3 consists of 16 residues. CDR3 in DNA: TGTGCCAGCAGTGAATTAACTAGCGGGATCAGAGAGACCCAGTACTTC. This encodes CASSELTSGIRETQYF.

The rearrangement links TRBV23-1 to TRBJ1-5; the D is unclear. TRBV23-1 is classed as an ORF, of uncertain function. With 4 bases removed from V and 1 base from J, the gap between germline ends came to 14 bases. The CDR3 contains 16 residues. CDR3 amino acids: CASSLRPGGSNQPQHF. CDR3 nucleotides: TGCGCCAGCAGTCTTAGGCCTGGCGGGAGCAATCAGCCCCAGCATTTT.

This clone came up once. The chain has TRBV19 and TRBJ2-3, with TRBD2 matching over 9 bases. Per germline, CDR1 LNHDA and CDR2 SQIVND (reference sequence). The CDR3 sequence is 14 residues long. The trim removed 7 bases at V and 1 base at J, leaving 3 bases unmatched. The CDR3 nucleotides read TGTGCCAGTATGCTAGCGGGACGCACAGATACGCAGTATTTT. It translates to CASMLAGRTDTQYF.

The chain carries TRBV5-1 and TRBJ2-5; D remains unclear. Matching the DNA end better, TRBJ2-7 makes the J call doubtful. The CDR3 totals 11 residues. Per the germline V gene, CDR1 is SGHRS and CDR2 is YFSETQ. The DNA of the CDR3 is TGCGCCAGCTCTACCTCCTACGAGCAGTACTTC. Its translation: CASSTSYEQYF.

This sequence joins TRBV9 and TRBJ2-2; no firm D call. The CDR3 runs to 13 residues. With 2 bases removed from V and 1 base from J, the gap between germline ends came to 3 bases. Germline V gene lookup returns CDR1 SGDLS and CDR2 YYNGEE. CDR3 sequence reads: CASSVQNTGELFF. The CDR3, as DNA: TGTGCCAGCAGCGTCCAGAACACCGGGGAGCTGTTTTTT.

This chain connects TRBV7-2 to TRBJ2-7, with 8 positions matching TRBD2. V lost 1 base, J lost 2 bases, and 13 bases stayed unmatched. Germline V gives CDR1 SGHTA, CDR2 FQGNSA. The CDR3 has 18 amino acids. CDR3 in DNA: TGTGCCAGCAGCTTAGTGGGAGGGGCGGGGGGTCAAACCTACGAGCAGTACTTC. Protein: CASSLVGGAGGQTYEQYF.

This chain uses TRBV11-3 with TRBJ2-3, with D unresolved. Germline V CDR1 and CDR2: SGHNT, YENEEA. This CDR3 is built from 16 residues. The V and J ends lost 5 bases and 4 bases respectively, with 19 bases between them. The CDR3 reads CASSQIGGPGPDTQYF. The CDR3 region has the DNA TGTGCCAGCAGCCAAATCGGTGGGCCAGGCCCAGATACGCAGTATTTT.

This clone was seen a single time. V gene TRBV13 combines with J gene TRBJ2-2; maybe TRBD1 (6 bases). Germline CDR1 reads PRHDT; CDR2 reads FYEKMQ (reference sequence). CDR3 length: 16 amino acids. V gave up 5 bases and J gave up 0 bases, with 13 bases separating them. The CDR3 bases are TGTGCCAGCAGCCCCATCCCAGGGGCGAACACCGGGGAGCTGTTTTTT. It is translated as CASSPIPGANTGELFF.

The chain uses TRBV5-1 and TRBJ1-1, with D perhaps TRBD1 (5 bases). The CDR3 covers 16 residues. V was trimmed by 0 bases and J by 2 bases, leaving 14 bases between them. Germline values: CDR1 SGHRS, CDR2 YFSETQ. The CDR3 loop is CASSLVAGFRNTEAFF. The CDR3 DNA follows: TGCGCCAGCAGCTTGGTGGCAGGGTTCCGAAACACTGAAGCTTTCTTT.

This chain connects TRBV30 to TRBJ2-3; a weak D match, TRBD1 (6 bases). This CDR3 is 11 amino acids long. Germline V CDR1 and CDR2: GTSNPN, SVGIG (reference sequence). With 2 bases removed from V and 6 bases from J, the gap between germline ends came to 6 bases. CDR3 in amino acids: CAWSTGDTQYF. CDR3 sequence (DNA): TGTGCCTGGAGTACAGGGGATACGCAGTATTTT.

CDR3 sequence: CASSQTQRGFVEQFF. The CDR3 nucleotides are TGCGCCAGCAGCCAGACCCAACGAGGGTTCGTGGAGCAGTTCTTC. The V gene is TRBV4-1, the J gene TRBJ2-1; D may be TRBD2 (5 bases). With 3 bases removed from V and 10 bases from J, the gap between germline ends came to 19 bases. There are 15 residues in the CDR3. CDR1 and CDR2 (germline): MGHRA, YSYEKL.

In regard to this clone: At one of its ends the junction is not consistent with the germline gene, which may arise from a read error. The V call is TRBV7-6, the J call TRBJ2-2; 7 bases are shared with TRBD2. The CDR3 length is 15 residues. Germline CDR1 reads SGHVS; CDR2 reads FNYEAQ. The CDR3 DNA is TGTGCCTGCAGATTAGTAGCGGGGAACACCGGGGAGCTGTTTTTT. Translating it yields CACRLVAGNTGELFF. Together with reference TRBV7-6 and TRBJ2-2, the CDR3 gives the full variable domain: GAGVSQSPRYKVTKRGQDVALRCDPISGHVSLYWYRQALGQGPEFLTYFNYEAQQDKSGLPNDRFSAERPEGSISTLTIQRTEQRDSAMYRCACRLVAGNTGELFFGEGSRLTVL.

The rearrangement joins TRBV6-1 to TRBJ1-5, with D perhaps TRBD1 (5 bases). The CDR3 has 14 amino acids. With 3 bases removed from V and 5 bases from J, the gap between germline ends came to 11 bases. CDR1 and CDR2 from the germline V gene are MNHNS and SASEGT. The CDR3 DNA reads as TGTGCCAGCAGTGACGTGGCAGGGTATCAGCCCCAGCATTTT. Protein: CASSDVAGYQPQHF.

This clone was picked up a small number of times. The CDR3, as DNA: TGTGCCAGCAGCATACTATCTAGCGCACAAGAGACCCAGTACTTC. Amino acids: CASSILSSAQETQYF. V is TRBV11-2 and J is TRBJ2-5; a possible D gene is TRBD2 (6 bases). CDR1 is SGHAT and CDR2 is FQNNGV in the germline V gene. The CDR3 length is 15 residues. The V gene lost 5 bases and the J gene lost 2 bases, with 15 bases spanning the gap.

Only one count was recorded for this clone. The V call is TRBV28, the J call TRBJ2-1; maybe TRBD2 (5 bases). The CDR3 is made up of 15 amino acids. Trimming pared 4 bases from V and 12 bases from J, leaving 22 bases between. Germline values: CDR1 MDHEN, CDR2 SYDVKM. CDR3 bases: TGTGCCAGCAGTTCTTATAAGGGAGCACAGCTGACGCAGTTCTTC. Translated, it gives CASSSYKGAQLTQFF.

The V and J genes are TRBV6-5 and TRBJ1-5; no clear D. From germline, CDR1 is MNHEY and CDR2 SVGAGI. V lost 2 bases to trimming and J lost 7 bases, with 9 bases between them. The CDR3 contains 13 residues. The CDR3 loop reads CASSYTLKQPQHF. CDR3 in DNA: TGTGCCAGCAGTTACACCCTAAAACAGCCCCAGCATTTT.

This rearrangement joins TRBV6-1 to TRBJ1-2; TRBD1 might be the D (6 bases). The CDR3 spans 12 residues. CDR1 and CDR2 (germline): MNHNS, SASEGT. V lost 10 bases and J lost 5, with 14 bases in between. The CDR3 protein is CATRRGAYGYTF. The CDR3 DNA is TGTGCCACAAGGCGGGGGGCATATGGCTACACCTTC.